What follows are 4 T cell receptor beta chains derived from one specimen sequenced in a study of technical replicates of blood from several donors. TCRdb's copy holds only in-frame clones and misses some; the assay was immunoSEQ multiplex PCR. The data contain about 89,000 clones, 90% to 95% of them seen just once; the ten biggest clones take up 0.24%. The material sequenced was T cells isolated from PBMCs. The receptors were gathered from a human donor in good health.

The J gene is TRBJ2-3, the V gene TRBV2; D may be TRBD1 (5 bases). Deletions cut 6 bases from V and 1 base from J, with 20 bases between. Germline-derived CDR1 and CDR2 are SNHLY and FYNNEI. The CDR3 length is 17 residues. Here the CDR3 DNA reads TGTGCCAGCAGCGAAAGGACACAGCGAAGTGGCACAGATACGCAGTATTTT. Translating gives CASSERTQRSGTDTQYF.

Worth noting for this clone: An end of the junction does not agree with germline; a read error may underlie this. V gene TRBV4-1 combines with J gene TRBJ2-5, with 11 bases identical to TRBD2. Germline V gives CDR1 MGHRA, CDR2 YSYEKL. There are 16 residues in the CDR3. The CDR3 DNA reads TGCGTCAGCAGCCTCAACACCGGGACTAGCGGAGAGACCCAGTACTTC. It translates to CVSSLNTGTSGETQYF.

This rearrangement joins TRBV10-1 to TRBJ2-2; TRBD1 is a possible D gene (5 bases). Trimming took off 7 bases at V and 4 bases at J, with 7 bases between the two ends. Germline V CDR1 and CDR2: WNHNN, SYGVQD (reference sequence). The CDR3 loop spans 12 amino acids. As DNA, the CDR3 is TGCGCCAGCAAGGGGTCCACCGGGGAGCTGTTTTTT. Its protein is CASKGSTGELFF.

The chain has TRBV2 and TRBJ2-7; possible D gene TRBD1, 6 bases. The CDR3 has 18 amino acids. The germline gives CDR1 SNHLY, CDR2 FYNNEI. Trimming removed 3 bases at V and 0 bases at J, with 21 bases between. The CDR3 is CASSDNERGRDNSYEQYF. DNA for the CDR3: TGTGCCAGCAGTGATAACGAACGCGGACGGGACAACTCCTACGAGCAGTACTTC.